This T cell receptor (beta chain) was profiled in a study of T-cell reconstitution after alpha-beta-depleted transplantation in children. Unique molecular identifiers were used to barcode this TCRbeta library. TCRdb re-called the PCR reads through MiXCR, storing one row per CDR3 protein. The sample yields approximately 510,000 distinct CDR3 sequences, approximately 20% seen once. This clonotype was seen more than once but under ten times. The CDR3 is 18 amino acids. The germline gives CDR1 SGHKS, CDR2 YYEKEE (reference sequence). V lost 0 bases to trimming and J lost 2 bases; unmatched junction nucleotides: 8.

The clonotype comes from a human donor who donated a stem cell graft to a child with acute lymphoblastic leukemia. The V gene is TRBV5-5, the J gene TRBJ2-4, with 10 bases identical to TRBD1. Sequencing was performed on PBMCs from the stem cell graft donor, taken from the stem cell graft. This chain's CDR3 is CASSLADRGRGSKNIQYF. Here the CDR3 DNA reads TGTGCCAGCAGCTTGGCGGACAGGGGGAGAGGATCCAAAAACATTCAGTACTTC.